The source of this TCR beta chain is a study of neurological immune-mediated disorders. Sorted libraries drew on about a million CD4+ or CD8+ T cells. Findings and limits, study-wide: While HTLV-1-associated myelopathy showed the greatest TCR clonal expansion, multiple sclerosis showed the least, falling below healthy controls.

Germline CDR1 and CDR2: DFQATT and SNEGSKA (reference sequence). V dropped 2 bases and J dropped 6; count of bases not matched to a gene: 9. The CDR3 contains 15 residues. The method for making cDNA was 5'RACE, and it used 10-nucleotide random UMIs. TCRdb passed the 5' RACE reads through MiXCR, listing each CDR3 protein once. Of some 41,000 distinct CDR3 sequences in the sample, around 15% were seen once. With respect to this clonotype: What it binds is not known.

The rearrangement links TRBV20-1 to TRBJ2-3; 9 positions match TRBD2. The sample consisted of CD4+ T cells from blood. The TCR sequence derives from a woman aged 55-70 years with HTLV-1-associated myelopathy (HAM/TSP). The CDR3 loop is CSARRWRGGSDTQYF. DNA of the CDR3: TGCAGTGCTAGAAGGTGGCGGGGGGGCTCCGATACGCAGTATTTT.